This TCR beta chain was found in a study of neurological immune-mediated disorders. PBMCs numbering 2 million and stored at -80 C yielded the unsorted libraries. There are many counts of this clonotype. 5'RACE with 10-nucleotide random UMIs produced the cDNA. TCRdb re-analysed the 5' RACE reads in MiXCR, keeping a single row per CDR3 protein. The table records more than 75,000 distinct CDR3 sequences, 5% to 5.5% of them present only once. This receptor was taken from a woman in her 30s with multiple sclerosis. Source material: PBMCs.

The CDR3 loop is CASSYGNEQFF. The CDR3 DNA reads as TGTGCCAGCAGTTATGGCAATGAGCAGTTCTTC. The chain recombines TRBV12-3 or TRBV12-4 with TRBJ2-1; D not certain. With 4 bases removed from V and 6 bases from J, the gap between germline ends came to 4 bases. The CDR3 length is 11 residues.